The TCR beta chain described here comes from a study of glioma-infiltrating T cells after dendritic cell vaccination. About this clone itself: Its antigen remains unknown.

Germline values: CDR1 ENHRY, CDR2 SYGVKD. This CDR3 has 15 amino acids. V was shortened by 0 bases and J by 7 bases, with 15 bases between the two germline ends. General study results and limits: Complete blood and tumor specimen sets were limited to few patients.

Input was approximately 2 ug genomic DNA, or all available if less. The repertoire was sequenced with immunoSEQ multiplex PCR; TCRdb's copy has only in-frame clones and lacks some. This sample carries approximately 48,000 clones, less than 90% of them seen once, and the ten largest clones take approximately 10%. The material was blood, obtained before dendritic cell vaccination. The rearrangement joins TRBV10-3 to TRBJ2-5; maybe TRBD2 (6 bases). The receptor was isolated from a human donor with glioblastoma. CDR3 sequence: CAISESEGAMGTQYF. The CDR3 DNA is TGTGCCATCAGTGAGTCGGAGGGCGCGATGGGGACCCAGTACTTC.